The rows below give T cell receptor beta chains drawn from one sample of a study of T cells after yellow fever vaccination. TCRdb recomputed calls from the 5' RACE reads with MiXCR, one row per CDR3 protein. This table holds under 350,000 distinct CDR3 sequences, approximately 4% found once. The sample in question was PBMCs, obtained 5 days after the yellow fever booster vaccination. The source of these receptors is a man younger than 35 who received the YFV17D yellow fever vaccine. Both conserved end residues are part of each CDR3. Fields, in order: clone size, J gene, V gene, D gene, CDR3 DNA, CDR3 protein. D genes are given only for firm matches. Clone size is shown for a subset of rows, as once, few, many or a class of expanded clone.

>many|TRBJ2-4|TRBV7-9|TRBD2
TGTGCCAGCAGCTCCTCACTAGCGGGGGGCGCCAAAAACATTCAGTACTTC
CASSSSLAGGAKNIQYF
>many|TRBJ2-3|TRBV18|TRBD1
TGTGCCAGCTCACGACCACGACAGGGGGCTACAGATACGCAGTATTTT
CASSRPRQGATDTQYF
>many|TRBJ2-7|TRBV5-1|TRBD2
TGCGCCAGCAGCCCGGATGGGGGGGGCTACGAGCAGTACTTC
CASSPDGGGYEQYF
>many|TRBJ2-1|TRBV28|NA
TGTGCCACCTACAACAGGTACAATGAGCAGTTCTTC
CATYNRYNEQFF
>few|TRBJ2-3|TRBV3-1|NA
TGTGCCAGCAGCCATGGCAAGGATACGCAGTATTTT
CASSHGKDTQYF
>few|TRBJ2-5|TRBV25-1|NA
TGTGCCAGCAGTGAACTACCTAATTACCGGGAGACCCAGTACTTC
CASSELPNYRETQYF
>NA|TRBJ2-7|TRBV12-5|TRBD1
TGTGCTAGTGGTTTGTACCCACAGGGGTGGAACGAGCAGTACTTC
CASGLYPQGWNEQYF
>few|TRBJ2-3|TRBV4-3|NA
TGCGCCAGCAGCCAAAAGGGGGGAGGGGATACGCAGTATTTT
CASSQKGGGDTQYF
>NA|TRBJ2-3|TRBV11-2|TRBD2
TGTGCCAGCAGCCCGCGGGGACTAGCGGGGGCCGTCTATGGGGGCACAGATACGCAGTATTTT
CASSPRGLAGAVYGGTDTQYF
>few|TRBJ2-6|TRBV5-6|NA
TGTGCCAGCAGCTTGTGGGAATGGTTTACGCGGGGTCACTCTGGGGCCAACGTCCTGACTTTC
CASSLWEWFTRGHSGANVLTF
>NA|TRBJ2-7|TRBV29-1|TRBD2
TGCAGCGGGACTAGCGGGCCCTACGAGCAGTACTTC
CSGTSGPYEQYF
>many|TRBJ2-4|TRBV25-1|TRBD1
TGTGCCAGCAGCAAAGGACAGGAAGAAAACATTCAGTACTTC
CASSKGQEENIQYF
>few|TRBJ2-2|TRBV10-1|NA
TGCGCCAGCAGTGAATCGGGCACCGGGGAGCTGTTTTTT
CASSESGTGELFF
>few|TRBJ1-3|TRBV20-1|TRBD1
TGCAGTGCTAGAGATCGGGACAGGACTGGAAACACCATATATTTT
CSARDRDRTGNTIYF
>NA|TRBJ2-2|TRBV7-9|NA
TGTGCCAGCAGCCTTTCGGGTTTAGCCGGGGAGCTGTTTTTT
CASSLSGLAGELFF
>few|TRBJ2-5|TRBV2|NA
TGTGCCAGCAGATGGGGGGAAGAGACCCAGTACTTC
CASRWGEETQYF
>NA|TRBJ1-1|TRBV5-1|NA
TGCGCCAGCAGCGCGGGACACGTTAACACTGAAGCTTTCTTT
CASSAGHVNTEAFF
>few|TRBJ2-6|TRBV6-5|NA
TGTGCCACCCTTCGTGCGACTGGGGCCAACGTCCTGACTTTC
CATLRATGANVLTF
>NA|TRBJ2-7|TRBV29-1|NA
TGCAGCGTTGGGAGGGACGAGCAGTACTTC
CSVGRDEQYF
>few|TRBJ2-2|TRBV20-1|TRBD2
TGCAGTGCTAGAGATTTCCGCGGGGGGGCCGCCGGGGAGCTGTTTTTT
CSARDFRGGAAGELFF
>many|TRBJ2-1|TRBV5-1|NA
TGCGCCAGCAACCTCGCAGGACTCCAATACAATGAGCAGTTCTTC
CASNLAGLQYNEQFF
>many|TRBJ1-1|TRBV12-3/TRBV12-4|NA
TGTGCCAGCAGTTTCGGACCGGTGAACACTGAAGCTTTCTTT
CASSFGPVNTEAFF
>few|TRBJ2-3|TRBV24-1|TRBD1
TGTGCCACCAGTGACCTTAGAGGGACAGGGGACACAGATACGCAGTATTTT
CATSDLRGTGDTDTQYF
>few|TRBJ1-5|TRBV19|NA
TGTGCCAGTAGTATAGACCAGCCGTATAGCAATCAGCCCCAGCATTTT
CASSIDQPYSNQPQHF
>many|TRBJ2-3|TRBV7-2|TRBD2
TGTGCCAGCAGCTTTGGCGCGGGAGGCTCAGATACGCAGTATTTT
CASSFGAGGSDTQYF
>NA|TRBJ2-3|TRBV11-2|TRBD2
TGTGCCAGCAGCTCTCCCCTGCGGGAGAGCACAGATACGCAGTATTTT
CASSSPLRESTDTQYF
>many|TRBJ2-3|TRBV4-1|NA
TGCGCCAGCAGCCAAGTGCTGGTCACAGATACGCAGTATTTT
CASSQVLVTDTQYF
>NA|TRBJ2-2|TRBV24-1|TRBD1
TGTGCCACCAGTGATTTGCGGCAGGGGGTCACCGGGGAGCTGTTTTTT
CATSDLRQGVTGELFF
>few|TRBJ1-5|TRBV6-2/TRBV6-3|NA
TGTGCCAGCAGTTACTCCGGGGGCGGCGGCAATCAGCCCCAGCATTTT
CASSYSGGGGNQPQHF
>NA|TRBJ1-1|TRBV7-9|NA
TGTGCCAGCAGCTTTCCATCCGGGGCCCTGAACACTGAAGCTTTCTTT
CASSFPSGALNTEAFF
>many|TRBJ1-5|TRBV6-2/TRBV6-3|TRBD1
TGTGCCAGCAGTGCAGGACAGGGAGGGCAGCCCCAGCATTTT
CASSAGQGGQPQHF
>many|TRBJ2-5|TRBV5-1|TRBD2
TGCGCCAGCAGCTCCGGGACTAGCGGACCACAAGAGACCCAGTACTTC
CASSSGTSGPQETQYF
>many|TRBJ1-5|TRBV7-2|NA
TGTGCCAGCAGCTTACAGGTTGGAAATCAGCCCCAGCATTTT
CASSLQVGNQPQHF
>NA|TRBJ2-1|TRBV5-1|NA
TGCGCCAGCAGCGCGGAGGCGGGGTCTTACAATGAGCAGTTCTTC
CASSAEAGSYNEQFF
>few|TRBJ2-5|TRBV7-3|NA
TGTGCCAGCAGCACTAACGGCCTCCTACGGGAGACCCAGTACTTC
CASSTNGLLRETQYF
>few|TRBJ2-5|TRBV6-6|TRBD1
TGTGCCAGCAGTCTGACAGGGCGTCCAGAGACCCAGTACTTC
CASSLTGRPETQYF
>many|TRBJ2-5|TRBV7-3|NA
TGTGCCAGCAGCTTCGGGGGTGGGGAGACCCAGTACTTC
CASSFGGGETQYF
>few|TRBJ1-6|TRBV25-1|NA
TGTGCCAGCAGTGTTAGAGGAAATTCACCCCTCCACTTT
CASSVRGNSPLHF
>NA|TRBJ1-1|TRBV20-1|TRBD1
TGCAGTGCTTCGGGACAGGCATCGAGAAACACTGAAGCTTTCTTT
CSASGQASRNTEAFF
>few|TRBJ1-5|TRBV12-3/TRBV12-4|NA
TGTGCCAGCAGCACAGGGAGACGACAGCCCCAGCATTTT
CASSTGRRQPQHF
>few|TRBJ1-2|TRBV18|TRBD1
TGTGCCAGCTCCCCCGGGGACAGGGCCTCCAATGGCTACACCTTC
CASSPGDRASNGYTF
>few|TRBJ1-2|TRBV5-1|TRBD1
TGCGCCAGCAGGGGGACAGGGGGCGCAGGTGTCCAGGAAGGCTACACCTTC
CASRGTGGAGVQEGYTF
>few|TRBJ2-2|TRBV5-5|NA
TGTGCCAGCAGCTGGGACATAGATACCGGGGAGCTGTTTTTT
CASSWDIDTGELFF
>NA|TRBJ1-1|TRBV12-3/TRBV12-4|NA
TGTGCCAGCAGTTTAGCAGACAGGCCCAACACTGAAGCTTTCTTT
CASSLADRPNTEAFF
>many|TRBJ2-6|TRBV6-6|NA
TGTGCCAGCACCTCCCCCCAGCTCTCTGGGGCCAACGTCCTGACTTTC
CASTSPQLSGANVLTF
>many|TRBJ1-1|TRBV4-1|TRBD1
TGTGCCAGCAGCTTGGGGACAGCGAACACTGAAGCTTTCTTT
CASSLGTANTEAFF